Each of the 28 T cell receptor beta chains below was sequenced from the same sample in a study of blood T cell repertoires in COVID-19. Sequenced by immunoSEQ multiplex PCR; TCRdb stores in-frame clones only, minus some. The repertoire holds 190,000 or so clones, with 90% as singletons. The sample was peripheral blood. The receptors come from a man aged 50 or older with acute or convalescent COVID-19.

The chain couples TRBV28 to TRBJ1-5; 11 bases are shared with TRBD1. The CDR3 loop spans 17 amino acids. With 5 bases clipped from V and 6 bases from J, the junction kept 12 bases outside the gene matches. Per the germline V gene, CDR1 is MDHEN and CDR2 is SYDVKM. In nucleotides, the CDR3 is TGTGCCAGCAGTCCCACAACGGACAGGGGGCAGCGTCAGCCCCAGCATTTT. Translating gives CASSPTTDRGQRQPQHF.

V gene TRBV7-3 combines with J gene TRBJ1-6; the D is unclear. V lost 5 bases to trimming and J lost 5 bases, with 10 bases between them. The germline gives CDR1 SGHTA, CDR2 FQGTGA. The CDR3 length is 14 residues. The CDR3 DNA reads TGTGCCAGCAGCCCAGGACTCGATAATTCACCCCTCCACTTT. Its protein product is CASSPGLDNSPLHF.

This clone was detected once. V gene TRBV6-5 combines with J gene TRBJ2-1; the match to TRBD2 covers 8 bases. Unmatched junction bases numbered 3, after V lost 6 bases and J lost 8 bases. From germline, CDR1 is MNHEY and CDR2 SVGAGI. This CDR3 region has 12 residues. The CDR3 is CASRGLVDEQFF. For the CDR3, the DNA is TGTGCCAGCAGGGGACTAGTCGATGAGCAGTTCTTC.

In its sample, this clone was seen once. CDR3: CASGKGAPTGELFF. The CDR3 DNA follows: TGCGCCAGCGGGAAGGGGGCGCCCACCGGGGAGCTGTTTTTT. This rearrangement joins TRBV5-1 to TRBJ2-2; TRBD1 aligns across 7 bases. V shed 7 bases, J shed 4 bases, and the junction held 7 bases outside the gene matches. The germline V gene has CDR1 SGHRS and CDR2 YFSETQ. This CDR3 spans 14 amino acids. Using reference TRBV5-1 and TRBJ2-2 for the parts outside the CDR3, the full variable domain is KAGVTQTPRYLIKTRGQQVTLSCSPISGHRSVSWYQQTPGQGLQFLFEYFSETQRNKGNFPGRFSGRQFSNSRSEMNVSTLELGDSALYLCASGKGAPTGELFFGEGSRLTVL.

V usage is TRBV29-1 and J usage is TRBJ2-7; D call uncertain. V gave up 0 bases and J gave up 2 bases, with 5 bases separating them. Germline V gene sequence: CDR1 SQVTM, CDR2 ANQGSEA. The CDR3 contains 12 residues. The CDR3 nucleotides read TGCAGCGTTGAAGACGAGGCCTACGAGCAGTACTTC. It specifies CSVEDEAYEQYF.

The chain carries TRBV19 and TRBJ1-4, with 7 bases fitting TRBD1. The CDR3 has 16 residues. V gave up 5 bases and J gave up 6 bases; unmatched junction bases: 12. Germline CDR1 and CDR2: LNHDA and SQIVND (reference sequence). CDR3 nucleotides: TGTGCCAGTAGTGTAGGGCCCAGGGGGAAAGATGAAAAACTGTTTTTT. Translating it yields CASSVGPRGKDEKLFF.

The J gene is TRBJ2-7, the V gene TRBV15, with a weak D call TRBD1 (5 bases). Germline CDR1 reads LNHNV; CDR2 reads YYDKDF (reference sequence). The CDR3 totals 17 residues. The V end was cut by 5 bases, the J end by 3 bases, with 23 bases between. CDR3 in amino acids: CATSATWVGDRLYEQYF. The CDR3 nucleotides read TGTGCCACCAGCGCCACCTGGGTAGGAGACAGACTCTACGAGCAGTACTTC.

The V gene is TRBV28, the J gene TRBJ2-7, with 11 nucleotides matching TRBD1. The CDR3 has 14 amino acids. The junction had 7 bases not matched to a gene; V was cut back by 5 bases and J by 7 bases. CDR1 is MDHEN and CDR2 is SYDVKM in the germline V gene. The CDR3 is CASSLGQGAGEQYV. In DNA form, the CDR3 reads TGTGCCAGCAGTCTAGGACAGGGGGCGGGAGAGCAGTACGTC.

This clone was detected once. This chain links TRBV9 with TRBJ2-2; D is perhaps TRBD1 (6 bases). The CDR3 contains 15 residues. CDR1 is SGDLS and CDR2 is YYNGEE in the germline V gene. Trimming cost V 3 bases and J 0 bases, with 9 bases left between them. The CDR3: CASSATGTNTGELFF. In DNA form, the CDR3 reads TGTGCCAGCAGCGCAACAGGGACGAACACCGGGGAGCTGTTTTTT.

The V gene is TRBV4-2, the J gene TRBJ2-7; perhaps TRBD2 as D (6 bases). Deletions cut 4 bases from V and 2 bases from J, with 18 bases between. The V gene's germline CDR1 is LGHNA and CDR2 YNFKEQ. This CDR3 spans 16 amino acids. The CDR3: CASSPVGREITYEQYF. In nucleotides, the CDR3 is TGTGCCAGCAGCCCGGTGGGGCGGGAAATCACCTACGAGCAGTACTTC.

The V call is TRBV28, the J call TRBJ1-4; 8 bases are shared with TRBD1. Germline V CDR1 and CDR2: MDHEN, SYDVKM. With 3 bases clipped from V and 8 bases from J, the junction kept 5 bases outside the gene matches. The CDR3 extends over 14 amino acids. CDR3 nucleotides: TGTGCCAGCAGTTTGCAGGGGGCCTGGGAAAAACTGTTTTTT. Its protein product is CASSLQGAWEKLFF.

The V call is TRBV27, the J call TRBJ2-5; D call uncertain. CDR1 is MNHEY, CDR2 SMNVEV, per germline (reference sequence). CDR3 size: 11 residues. Trimming removed 7 bases from V and 3 bases from J, with 6 bases in between. CDR3 coding DNA: TGTGCCAGCAAATCGGAAGAGACCCAGTACTTC. As protein: CASKSEETQYF.

The CDR3: CASSENPESPRFF. The CDR3, as DNA: TGTGCCAGCAGCGAAAACCCGGAGTCCCCCAGGTTCTTC. V usage is TRBV7-9 and J usage is TRBJ2-1; D not resolved. The CDR3 loop spans 13 amino acids. V lost 5 bases and J 15 bases, leaving 20 bases between the germline ends. The germline V gene encodes CDR1 SEHNR and CDR2 FQNEAQ (reference sequence). The full variable domain, its missing parts supplied by reference TRBV7-9 and TRBJ2-1, is DTGVSQNPRHKITKRGQNVTFRCDPISEHNRLYWYRQTLGQGPEFLTYFQNEAQLEKSRLLSDRFSAERPKGSFSTLEIQRTEQGDSAMYLCASSENPESPRFFGPGTRLTVL.

This clone was seen only once. The genes are TRBV9 and TRBJ2-6; possibly TRBD2 for D (5 bases). With 4 bases removed from V and 0 bases from J, the gap between germline ends came to 11 bases. Looked up from germline, CDR1 is SGDLS and CDR2 is YYNGEE. This CDR3 is built from 16 residues. CDR3 loop: CASSPPGVSGANVLTF. In DNA form, the CDR3 reads TGTGCCAGCAGCCCCCCCGGGGTCTCTGGGGCCAACGTCCTGACTTTC.

The rearrangement uses TRBV6-6 and TRBJ2-1; 8 bases match TRBD2. Per the germline V gene, CDR1 is MNHNY and CDR2 is SVGAGI (reference sequence). This CDR3 is built from 15 residues. With V trimmed by 1 base and J by 6 bases, 5 bases remained unmatched. CDR3 DNA sequence: TGTGCCAGCAGTTACTTGGCGGGAGGTGGCAATGAGCAGTTCTTC. This sequence encodes CASSYLAGGGNEQFF.

This clone was counted once. The chain has TRBV4-1 and TRBJ2-3, with D possibly matching TRBD1 (6 bases). Trimming shortened V by 0 bases and J by 4 bases, and 11 bases separated the two germline ends. This CDR3 has 15 amino acids. CDR1 and CDR2 (germline): MGHRA, YSYEKL. The CDR3 sequence: CASSQEAQGPDTQYF. The CDR3 DNA reads TGCGCCAGCAGCCAAGAAGCTCAGGGGCCAGATACGCAGTATTTT.

The chain carries TRBV18 and TRBJ1-1; D gene unclear. The CDR3 is made up of 14 amino acids. Germline assignment: CDR1 KGHSH and CDR2 LQKENI. The V and J ends lost 4 bases and 1 base respectively, with 10 bases between them. For the CDR3, the DNA is TGTGCCAGCTCACTACGGTCCGAGAACACTGAAGCTTTCTTT. This codes for CASSLRSENTEAFF.

V is TRBV15 and J is TRBJ2-1, with D possibly being TRBD2 (7 bases). The ends were cut back, 4 bases at V and 9 bases at J, with 25 bases in the middle. Looked up from germline, CDR1 is LNHNV and CDR2 is YYDKDF (reference sequence). The CDR3 is 17 residues long. This chain's CDR3 is CATSTRRRGGLLSEQFF. The CDR3 DNA reads as TGTGCCACCAGCACCCGAAGGCGCGGGGGCCTGTTAAGTGAGCAGTTCTTC.

The chain has TRBV19 and TRBJ1-5, with 9 bases lining up with TRBD1. There are 16 residues in the CDR3. V shed 10 bases and J 6 bases; nucleotides not matched to a gene: 16. Germline V gene lookup returns CDR1 LNHDA and CDR2 SQIVND (reference sequence). The CDR3 spells CATAPAGQGVVQPQHF. The CDR3, as DNA: TGTGCCACCGCCCCCGCGGGACAGGGTGTCGTTCAGCCCCAGCATTTT.

DNA for the CDR3: TGTGCCAGCAGCTTAAACGCCGCAGGGAACACTGAAGCTTTCTTT. This codes for CASSLNAAGNTEAFF. The chain carries TRBV7-3 and TRBJ1-1; D call uncertain. Looked up from germline, CDR1 is SGHTA and CDR2 is FQGTGA. V was trimmed by 1 base and J by 1 base, leaving 10 bases between them. This CDR3 spans 15 amino acids.

The table lists this clone with a count of one. The chain couples TRBV5-6 to TRBJ2-3, with 13 bases aligning to TRBD2. V gave up 7 bases and J gave up 7 bases; unmatched junction bases: 12. The CDR3 runs to 16 residues. Germline CDR1 and CDR2: SGHDT and YYEEEE. CDR3 region: CASGPRTSGRVNTQYF. The CDR3 DNA reads TGTGCCAGCGGACCCCGGACTAGCGGGAGAGTGAATACGCAGTATTTT.

The chain recombines TRBV3-1 (or the pseudogene TRBV3-2) with TRBJ1-2; D is ambiguous. Germline V CDR1 and CDR2: LGHDT, YNNKEL (reference sequence). V was pared by 3 bases and J by 0 bases, with 8 bases between. CDR3 length equals 14 residues. CDR3 in amino acids: CASSQRGSNYGYTF. As DNA, the CDR3 is TGTGCCAGCAGCCAGAGAGGATCTAACTATGGCTACACCTTC.

This clone was recorded a few times. This chain uses TRBV30 with TRBJ2-2, with 7 positions matching TRBD1. The V segment lost 4 bases and the J segment 4 bases; nucleotides outside the gene matches: 9. The CDR3 has 15 amino acids. CDR1 and CDR2 from the germline V gene are GTSNPN and SVGIG (reference sequence). The CDR3 coding sequence is TGTGCCTGGAACCGGCGACAGGGAGCCACCGGGGAGCTGTTTTTT. It specifies CAWNRRQGATGELFF.

In DNA, the CDR3 is TGTGCCAGCAGCCCCCACTTTGGCTACACCTTC. The encoded protein is CASSPHFGYTF. This chain connects TRBV28 to TRBJ1-2; D uncertain. Germline loops: CDR1 MDHEN, CDR2 SYDVKM. This CDR3 region has 11 residues. With 6 bases removed from V and 7 bases from J, the gap between germline ends came to 9 bases.

The chain couples TRBV27 to TRBJ1-2, with 9 bases matching TRBD1. This CDR3 is built from 13 residues. The V gene's germline CDR1 is MNHEY and CDR2 SMNVEV (reference sequence). Trimming cost V 6 bases and J 8 bases; bases outside gene matches: 7. The CDR3 region has the DNA TGTGCCAGCAGCCCCAACAGGGGGCGAGGCTACACCTTC. Translated, it gives CASSPNRGRGYTF.

The chain carries TRBV12-3 or TRBV12-4 and TRBJ2-5; TRBD1 aligns across 9 bases. The trim removed 6 bases at V and 5 bases at J, leaving 4 bases unmatched. The CDR3 extends over 13 amino acids. CDR3 amino acids: CASSRTGVETQYF. The CDR3 DNA reads as TGTGCCAGCAGCCGGACAGGGGTCGAGACCCAGTACTTC.

V gene TRBV30 combines with J gene TRBJ2-7, with D tentatively TRBD1 (5 bases). Looked up from germline, CDR1 is GTSNPN and CDR2 is SVGIG (reference sequence). This CDR3 comprises 15 residues. The V end was cut by 3 bases, the J end by 7 bases, with 22 bases between. The CDR3 spells CAWSVTPGHGGEQYF. The CDR3 DNA follows: TGTGCCTGGAGCGTTACTCCCGGACACGGTGGGGAGCAGTACTTC.

The V gene is TRBV12-3 or TRBV12-4, the J gene TRBJ1-5; no clear D gene. Trimming removed 1 base at V and 11 bases at J, with 12 bases between. This CDR3 spans 13 amino acids. In DNA form, the CDR3 reads TGTGCCAGCAGTTTAGGAGGGTTTAGGGCCCAGCATTTT. Translating gives CASSLGGFRAQHF.